The T cell receptor beta chain described here comes from a study of blood T cells in healthy people across ages. Study-wide points: Whereas aged donors had fewer naive CD4+ cells, long-lived donors had more of them and higher diversity.

V lost 2 bases to trimming and J lost 2 bases, with 13 bases between them. Germline assignment: CDR1 SEHNR and CDR2 FQNEAQ (reference sequence). The CDR3 consists of 16 residues. A word on this clonotype: Its target is unknown.

The use of a sample-barcoded 5' primer and a J-beta primer mix characterized a second PCR of roughly 6 to 12 cycles. Each CDR3 protein gets one entry after TCRdb re-called the 5' RACE reads with MiXCR. The data show some 760,000 distinct CDR3 sequences, with around a quarter seen just once and roughly 3.5% held by the top ten. These records were also assigned to another study, of T cells of mothers and their children.

The gene calls are TRBV7-9 and TRBJ2-1; D is possibly TRBD2 (5 bases). The source material was blood. The sequence was obtained from a boy aged 5-17 years in good health. CDR3 in amino acids: CASSLTGGGPYNEQFF. CDR3 sequence (DNA): TGTGCCAGCAGCTTAACGGGCGGAGGACCCTACAATGAGCAGTTCTTC.